The 32 T cell receptor beta chains reported below all come from one sample, sequenced in a study of response to subunit inactivated influenza vaccine. TCRdb reprocessed the RT-PCR reads via MiXCR and lists one record per CDR3 protein. In the table there are around 710,000 distinct CDR3 sequences, approximately 15% of which are singletons. The material was PBMCs from blood, obtained about 14 days before vaccination. The origin of the receptors is a man in his fifties or sixties who received an inactivated influenza vaccine.

This clonotype has a handful of counts. The rearrangement joins TRBV7-9 to TRBJ2-7, with 8 bases fitting TRBD1. V gave up 1 base and J gave up 5 bases; unmatched junction bases: 7. Germline V gives CDR1 SEHNR, CDR2 FQNEAQ (reference sequence). This CDR3 region has 15 residues. This chain's CDR3 is CASSLVIGTGDEQYF. The DNA for the CDR3 is TGTGCCAGCAGCTTAGTAATTGGGACAGGCGACGAGCAGTACTTC.

This clonotype occurred a few times. The chain is built from TRBV28 and TRBJ2-1, with TRBD1 matching 7 bases. The germline gives CDR1 MDHEN, CDR2 SYDVKM. V gave up 4 bases and J gave up 0 bases; unmatched junction bases: 9. This CDR3 is built from 17 residues. The CDR3 coding sequence is TGTGCCAGCAGTTCAACCGGGACAGACCGCTCCTACAATGAGCAGTTCTTC. Its translation is CASSSTGTDRSYNEQFF. The full variable domain, completed using reference TRBV28 and TRBJ2-1, is DVKVTQSSRYLVKRTGEKVFLECVQDMDHENMFWYRQDPGLGLRLIYFSYDVKMKEKGDIPEGYSVSREKKERFSLILESASTNQTSMYLCASSSTGTDRSYNEQFFGPGTRLTVL.

The table lists this clonotype with a few counts. This chain uses TRBV7-6 with TRBJ2-7; D assignment may be TRBD1 or TRBD2 (5 bases each). From germline, CDR1 is SGHVS and CDR2 FNYEAQ. V was pared by 5 bases and J by 3 bases, with 11 bases between. This CDR3 has 13 amino acids. The CDR3 DNA follows: TGTGCCAGCAGCGCCCGGGACGACTACGAGCAGTACTTC. As protein: CASSARDDYEQYF.

The CDR3 sequence is CASSVALGDRGHHNEQFF. The CDR3 DNA follows: TGTGCCAGCAGCGTAGCCCTCGGGGACAGGGGCCATCACAATGAGCAGTTCTTC. The chain recombines TRBV9 with TRBJ2-1; 10 nucleotides line up with TRBD1. The V gene's germline CDR1 is SGDLS and CDR2 YYNGEE. The CDR3 loop spans 18 amino acids. V lost 0 bases, J lost 5 bases, and 11 bases stayed unmatched.

The chain joins TRBV20-1 to TRBJ1-1; D ambiguous. Trimming removed 3 bases from V and 1 base from J, with 9 bases in between. Germline CDR1 is DFQATT and CDR2 is SNEGSKA (reference sequence). The CDR3 has 13 amino acids. The DNA for the CDR3 is TGCAGTGCTAGTAAAACAGAGAACACTGAAGCTTTCTTT. It yields the protein CSASKTENTEAFF.

The table lists this clonotype with a few counts. V and J are TRBV28 and TRBJ2-5; TRBD2 agrees at 9 bases. Germline loops: CDR1 MDHEN, CDR2 SYDVKM. The CDR3 has 14 residues. The junction had 5 bases not matched to a gene; V was cut back by 7 bases and J by 2 bases. CDR3 sequence: CASKAGGLQETQYF. The CDR3 nucleotides are TGTGCCAGCAAGGCGGGGGGGTTGCAAGAGACCCAGTACTTC.

The chain has TRBV5-1 and TRBJ2-3; possibly TRBD1 or TRBD2 for D (5 bases each). CDR3 length: 17 amino acids. Deletions cut 4 bases from V and 0 bases from J, with 18 bases between. Germline CDR1 reads SGHRS; CDR2 reads YFSETQ. The DNA for the CDR3 is TGCGCCAGCAGCCTTTGGAATGGTCGGGACAGCACAGATACGCAGTATTTT. Its translation: CASSLWNGRDSTDTQYF.

This chain's CDR3 is CASSLTQGRETQYF. The DNA of the CDR3 is TGTGCCAGCAGCTTAACGCAGGGACGGGAGACCCAGTACTTC. The chain is built from TRBV7-6 and TRBJ2-5; D may correspond to TRBD1 or TRBD2 (5 bases each). V was trimmed by 2 bases and J by 5 bases, leaving 12 bases between them. The germline gives CDR1 SGHVS, CDR2 FNYEAQ. The CDR3 has 14 amino acids.

The chain carries TRBV9 and TRBJ2-5; 8 bases fit TRBD1. J lost 5 bases, V lost 4 bases, and 10 bases had no gene match. Germline assignment: CDR1 SGDLS and CDR2 YYNGEE. This CDR3 is built from 15 residues. CDR3 coding DNA: TGTGCCAGCAGCCCAACGACAGGGGAGATTGAGACCCAGTACTTC. Residues: CASSPTTGEIETQYF.

The chain links TRBV25-1 to TRBJ2-2, with 10 bases matching TRBD2. The V gene end was trimmed by 3 bases and the J gene end by 5 bases; junction bases not matched to a gene: 12. CDR1 MGHDK and CDR2 SYGVNS come from the germline V gene. The CDR3 runs 18 residues. CDR3 sequence (DNA): TGTGCCAGCAGTGACAGGACTAGCGGACGACGGGGGACCGGGGAGCTGTTTTTT. It translates to CASSDRTSGRRGTGELFF. Full variable domain (remainder filled in from reference TRBV25-1 and TRBJ2-2): EADIYQTPRYLVIGTGKKITLECSQTMGHDKMYWYQQDPGMELHLIHYSYGVNSTEKGDLSSESTVSRIRTEHFPLTLESARPSHTSQYLCASSDRTSGRRGTGELFFGEGSRLTVL.

This clonotype was recorded many times. The chain is built from TRBV5-1 and TRBJ2-1; 7 nucleotides line up with TRBD2. Germline-derived CDR1 and CDR2 are SGHRS and YFSETQ. This CDR3 contains 14 residues. After removal of 4 bases from V and 8 bases from J, the junction contained 9 bases not matched to a gene. The CDR3 spells CASSAASGRDEQFF. The CDR3 DNA is TGCGCCAGCAGCGCCGCTAGCGGAAGGGATGAGCAGTTCTTC.

This clonotype has ten or more counts. This chain joins TRBV12-3 or TRBV12-4 and TRBJ2-7; D remains ambiguous. V lost 3 bases to trimming and J lost 5 bases, with 20 bases between them. CDR3 length equals 16 residues. The CDR3 DNA reads as TGTGCCAGCAGTTTTGCGACCGCGATAAAAGGTAACGAGCAGTACTTC. This translates into CASSFATAIKGNEQYF.

In regard to this clonotype: A junction boundary mismatches the germline segment, possibly from a read error. V is TRBV18 and J is TRBJ2-7; D is unclear. The germline gives CDR1 KGHSH, CDR2 LQKENI. CDR3 size: 11 residues. CDR3 sequence (DNA): TGTGCCAGATCACCACGATTCGAGCAGTACTTC. This sequence encodes CARSPRFEQYF.

There are a few counts of this clonotype. The rearrangement uses TRBV19 and TRBJ2-7; D unclear. The CDR3 is made up of 13 amino acids. CDR1 and CDR2 from the germline V gene are LNHDA and SQIVND (reference sequence). The V end lost 3 bases, the J end lost 2 bases, and 8 bases lay between the germline ends. CDR3 protein: CASSIQKAYEQYF. The CDR3 bases are TGTGCCAGTAGTATTCAAAAGGCCTACGAGCAGTACTTC.

The chain combines TRBV28 with TRBJ1-4, with D possibly being TRBD1 (5 bases). The ends were cut back, 8 bases at V and 8 bases at J, with 15 bases in the middle. CDR1 and CDR2 from the germline V gene are MDHEN and SYDVKM. The CDR3 spans 13 residues. The CDR3 DNA is TGTGCCAGCCAGGGAGGTAGATACGAAAAACTGTTTTTT. It translates to CASQGGRYEKLFF.

This clonotype has just a few counts. The V gene is TRBV10-3, the J gene TRBJ2-7, with D possibly matching TRBD2 (6 bases). Germline CDR1 is ENHRY and CDR2 is SYGVKD. The CDR3 loop spans 13 amino acids. Trimming stripped 4 bases from V and 3 bases from J, with 10 bases between. The CDR3 here is CAISGGTRYEQYF. The CDR3 nucleotides are TGTGCCATCAGTGGGGGGACTCGCTACGAGCAGTACTTC.

The rearrangement links TRBV18 to TRBJ2-1; unclear D gene. Trimming stripped 3 bases from V and 5 bases from J, with 8 bases between. Per germline, CDR1 KGHSH and CDR2 LQKENI. This CDR3 has 13 residues. The CDR3 region has the DNA TGTGCCAGCTCACCGGGCAGAGACAATGAGCAGTTCTTC. It encodes CASSPGRDNEQFF.

This clonotype appeared many times. The genes are TRBV29-1 and TRBJ2-7, with D perhaps assigned TRBD1 or TRBD2 (5 bases each). CDR3 length: 14 residues. CDR1 is SQVTM and CDR2 is ANQGSEA in the germline V gene. Trimming cost V 2 bases and J 4 bases, with 15 bases left between them. DNA for the CDR3: TGCAGCGTTGAAAGAGCCGGGACCGATTACGAGCAGTACTTC. Its protein is CSVERAGTDYEQYF.

This chain links TRBV6-2 or TRBV6-3 with TRBJ2-1; D ambiguous. V lost 0 bases, J lost 2 bases, and 8 bases lay in between. The CDR3 covers 15 residues. Looked up from germline, CDR1 is MNHEY and CDR2 is SVGEGT. The CDR3 DNA reads TGTGCCAGCAGTTACTCGGCTACAGCCTACAATGAGCAGTTCTTC. As protein: CASSYSATAYNEQFF.

This clonotype was seen only once. This may be a read error: a much more frequent sequence differs by one nucleotide. The V gene is TRBV12-3 or TRBV12-4, the J gene TRBJ2-2; the match to TRBD1 covers 7 bases. The CDR3 covers 14 residues. V lost 6 bases and J lost 3; bases outside the gene matches: 4. The CDR3 protein is CASRTGSYTGELFF. CDR3 in DNA: TGTGCCAGCAGGACAGGGTCGTACACCGGGGAGCTGTTTTTT.

This clonotype was detected only a few times. The chain couples TRBV12-3 or TRBV12-4 to TRBJ2-7; D not resolved. The CDR3 sequence is 12 residues long. The V end was cut by 5 bases, the J end by 11 bases, with 16 bases between. CDR3 residues: CASSNGPSWEYF. CDR3 sequence (DNA): TGTGCCAGCAGTAACGGACCCTCTTGGGAGTACTTC.

V gene TRBV27 combines with J gene TRBJ1-2, with a tentative D call TRBD1 (5 bases). Germline V gene lookup returns CDR1 MNHEY and CDR2 SMNVEV (reference sequence). This CDR3 is built from 16 residues. V shed 2 bases and J shed 5 bases, with 18 bases lying between them. CDR3 amino acids: CASSLTPDTAFYGYTF. CDR3 nucleotide sequence: TGTGCCAGCAGTTTAACTCCGGACACCGCTTTTTATGGCTACACCTTC.

There are a few counts of this clonotype. This chain connects TRBV4-1 to TRBJ2-5, with D perhaps TRBD1 (6 bases). The CDR3 consists of 17 residues. Per germline, CDR1 MGHRA and CDR2 YSYEKL. V was pared by 0 bases and J by 1 base, with 15 bases between. The CDR3 DNA sequence: TGCGCCAGCAGCCAAGAGGCGACAGGAGGCTTCCAAGAGACCCAGTACTTC. Translating gives CASSQEATGGFQETQYF.

This clonotype has only a few counts. The V and J genes are TRBV7-2 and TRBJ2-7, with TRBD2 matching 7 bases. The CDR3 spans 14 residues. Germline V lookup: CDR1 SGHTA, CDR2 FQGNSA. V shed 5 bases, J shed 3 bases, and the junction held 7 bases outside the gene matches. This chain's CDR3 is CASSPTGLFYEQYF. The CDR3 DNA sequence: TGTGCCAGCAGCCCGACGGGACTATTCTACGAGCAGTACTTC.

This chain joins TRBV20-1 and TRBJ2-4, with TRBD2 matching 13 bases. CDR3 size: 15 residues. V lost 3 bases and J lost 9; bases outside the gene matches: 8. CDR1 and CDR2 from the germline V gene are DFQATT and SNEGSKA (reference sequence). CDR3 protein: CSASTSGGAGGIQYF. The CDR3 region has the DNA TGCAGTGCTAGTACTAGCGGGGGGGCTGGCGGCATTCAGTACTTC.

This chain joins TRBV10-3 and TRBJ2-3; D remains unclear. This CDR3 has 13 residues. Trimming took off 2 bases at V and 6 bases at J, with 9 bases between the two ends. The germline V gene has CDR1 ENHRY and CDR2 SYGVKD. This CDR3 is CAISEASGDTQYF. The CDR3 DNA sequence: TGTGCCATCAGTGAGGCTAGTGGGGATACGCAGTATTTT.

Ten or more counts support this clonotype. V and J are TRBV7-3 and TRBJ2-2; a weak D match, TRBD1 (6 bases). V was pared by 1 base and J by 7 bases, with 13 bases between. The CDR3 runs 15 residues. Looked up from germline, CDR1 is SGHTA and CDR2 is FQGTGA. CDR3 residues: CASSLNGDTIGELFF. CDR3 DNA sequence: TGTGCCAGCAGCTTAAATGGGGACACCATCGGGGAGCTGTTTTTT.

The rearrangement joins TRBV9 to TRBJ2-3; D remains unclear. Trimming removed 7 bases from V and 7 bases from J, with 13 bases in between. This CDR3 has 12 amino acids. The germline CDR1 and CDR2 sequences are SGDLS and YYNGEE. CDR3 in DNA: TGTGCCAGCGGCTCAAACGATAATACGCAGTATTTT. This encodes CASGSNDNTQYF.

Only a few counts were recorded for this clonotype. This chain links TRBV5-1 with TRBJ2-3; 7 positions agree with TRBD1. Losses at the gene ends were 4 bases for V and 1 base for J; bases not matched to a gene: 6. The CDR3 totals 15 residues. Germline CDR1 SGHRS, CDR2 YFSETQ. The CDR3, as DNA: TGCGCCAGCAGCGGAAGGGACAGTCGCACAGATACGCAGTATTTT. Encoded protein: CASSGRDSRTDTQYF.

This clonotype has only a few counts. The V gene is TRBV10-3, the J gene TRBJ2-7, with 11 bases fitting TRBD1. Trimming cost V 5 bases and J 6 bases; bases outside gene matches: 6. The CDR3 runs to 14 residues. Germline V gene lookup returns CDR1 ENHRY and CDR2 SYGVKD. CDR3 in amino acids: CAISQDRGRSEQYF. For the CDR3, the DNA is TGTGCCATCAGTCAGGACAGGGGGCGAAGCGAGCAGTACTTC.

This clonotype was detected ten times or more. The gene calls are TRBV11-1 and TRBJ2-3, with 7 bases fitting TRBD1. V shed 0 bases and J 0 bases; nucleotides not matched to a gene: 9. CDR3 size: 18 residues. Per germline, CDR1 SGHAT and CDR2 FQDESV (reference sequence). In DNA form, the CDR3 reads TGTGCCAGCAGCTTAGCGGGTCAACAGGGGTCGAGCACAGATACGCAGTATTTT. Amino acids: CASSLAGQQGSSTDTQYF.

This clonotype was counted a few times. J is TRBJ1-1 and V is TRBV7-9, with 8 bases lining up with TRBD1. Germline lookup yields CDR1 SEHNR and CDR2 FQNEAQ (reference sequence). The CDR3 covers 13 residues. V gave up 5 bases and J gave up 8 bases; unmatched junction bases: 7. The CDR3 nucleotides read TGTGCCAGCAGCCCGAGGGGGGACAGGGAAGCTTTCTTT. Its translation is CASSPRGDREAFF.